This passage covers 7 T cell receptor beta chains from one sample sequenced in a study of CD8+CD57+ T cells in acquired aplastic anemia. Genomic DNA was employed as the template in profiling TCR beta VDJ and CDR3. TCRdb reanalysed the reads using MiXCR and keeps one entry per CDR3 protein. The table shows some 150,000 distinct CDR3 sequences, with 41% occurring only once. The material sequenced was sorted CD4+, CD8+, or CD8+CD57+ T cells (not recorded which) from PBMCs. These receptors were obtained from a human donor in good health, serving as a control.

This clonotype was counted ten times or more. The CDR3: CATSRWDSQETQYF. In DNA, the CDR3 is TGTGCCACCAGCAGATGGGACAGCCAAGAGACCCAGTACTTC. The gene calls are TRBV15 and TRBJ2-5, with 7 nucleotides matching TRBD1. Trimming at V came to 2 bases and at J to 1 base, leaving 1 base not matched to a gene. Looked up from germline, CDR1 is LNHNV and CDR2 is YYDKDF (reference sequence). CDR3 length: 14 amino acids.

The table lists this clonotype with a few counts. The CDR3 nucleotides read TGTGCCAGTGGGACAGGGGGGAGCTCCTACGAGCAGTACTTC. Translation: CASGTGGSSYEQYF. The V and J genes are TRBV19 and TRBJ2-7; 11 bases are a match to TRBD1. After removal of 8 bases from V and 0 bases from J, the junction contained 3 bases not matched to a gene. The CDR3 has 14 residues. The germline V gene has CDR1 LNHDA and CDR2 SQIVND (reference sequence).

The J gene is TRBJ1-1, the V gene TRBV2; TRBD1 agrees at 7 bases. J gave up 4 bases and V 2 bases, and 7 bases lay outside the gene matches. This CDR3 has 15 residues. CDR1 is SNHLY and CDR2 is FYNNEI in the germline V gene. The CDR3: CASSEPTGTATEAFF. In DNA, the CDR3 is TGTGCCAGCAGTGAACCGACAGGGACGGCCACTGAAGCTTTCTTT.

This clonotype was seen repeatedly, ten times or more. The chain carries TRBV5-1 and TRBJ2-3; TRBD2 aligns across 11 bases. Germline-derived CDR1 and CDR2 are SGHRS and YFSETQ. The V and J ends lost 0 bases and 7 bases, in that order; junction bases with no gene match: 10. The CDR3 has 17 amino acids. Here the CDR3 reads CASSLVRLAGGSNTQYF. The DNA for the CDR3 is TGCGCCAGCAGCTTGGTACGGCTAGCGGGAGGTTCAAATACGCAGTATTTT.

This clonotype was counted at least ten times. V usage is TRBV12-3 or TRBV12-4 and J usage is TRBJ1-6; no firm D call. This CDR3 spans 17 amino acids. Trimming pared 2 bases from V and 6 bases from J, leaving 17 bases between. The CDR3 loop is CASSLSKGLPFNSPLHF. The DNA of the CDR3 is TGTGCCAGCAGTTTAAGCAAGGGTCTACCATTTAATTCACCCCTCCACTTT.

This clonotype has at least ten counts. The V call is TRBV2, the J call TRBJ1-4; D not certain. The CDR3 totals 15 residues. CDR1 and CDR2 from the germline V gene are SNHLY and FYNNEI. With 4 bases removed from V and 4 bases from J, the gap between germline ends came to 13 bases. Here the CDR3 reads CASSGEVEFNEKLFF. CDR3 nucleotides: TGTGCCAGCAGTGGAGAGGTGGAATTTAATGAAAAACTGTTTTTT.

CDR3 nucleotides: TGTGCCACCAGTGGAGGGAACAGGCGGAGTGACACTGAAGCTTTCTTT. It specifies CATSGGNRRSDTEAFF. The gene calls are TRBV24-1 and TRBJ1-1; perhaps TRBD1 as D (5 bases). The CDR3 loop spans 16 amino acids. V was shortened by 5 bases and J by 3 bases, with 18 bases between the two germline ends. Germline values: CDR1 KGHDR, CDR2 SFDVKD.